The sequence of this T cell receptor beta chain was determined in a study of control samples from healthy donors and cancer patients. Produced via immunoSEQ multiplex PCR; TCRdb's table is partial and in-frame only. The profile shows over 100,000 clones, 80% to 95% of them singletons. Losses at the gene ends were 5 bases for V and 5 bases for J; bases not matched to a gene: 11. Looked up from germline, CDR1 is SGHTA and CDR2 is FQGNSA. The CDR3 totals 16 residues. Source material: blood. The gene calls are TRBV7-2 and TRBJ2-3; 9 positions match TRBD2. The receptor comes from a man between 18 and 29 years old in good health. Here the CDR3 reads CASSPFGGGAEDTQYF. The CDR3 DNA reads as TGTGCCAGCAGCCCCTTTGGCGGGGGGGCTGAAGATACGCAGTATTTT.